These T cell receptor beta chains were read from a single sample in a study of shared clonotypes between healthy human individuals. TCRdb keeps only in-frame clones here, not all; method: immunoSEQ multiplex PCR. The sample records about 2.3 million clones, more than 85% being singletons. Sequenced material: naive CD4+ T cells from PBMCs. These receptors all come from a young man in good health. Some clones in this sample may be carry-over from other donors' samples. CDR3s include the opening cysteine and the closing phenylalanine or tryptophan. The D gene is left open where the match is weak. For some rows the clone size is stated as once, few or many, or as a class when expanded; others skip it.

abundance	d_gene	j_gene	v_gene	CDR3aa	CDR3nt
.	.	TRBJ2-5	TRBV7-2	CASSSGTQETQYF	TGTGCCAGCAGCTCAGGGACCCAAGAGACCCAGTACTTC
once	.	TRBJ2-7	TRBV6-6	CASNLGGQGGHEQYF	TGTGCCAGCAACCTTGGAGGGCAGGGGGGCCACGAGCAGTACTTC
.	.	TRBJ2-5	TRBV7-3	CASSQGAQETQYF	TGTGCCAGCAGCCAAGGAGCTCAAGAGACCCAGTACTTC
.	.	TRBJ2-2	TRBV27	CASSFMGATGELFF	TGTGCCAGCAGTTTCATGGGGGCGACCGGGGAGCTGTTTTTT
.	.	TRBJ2-5	TRBV5-1	CASSLPQIRQETQYF	TGCGCCAGCAGCTTACCACAGATCCGCCAAGAGACCCAGTACTTC
.	.	TRBJ1-1	TRBV7-9	CASSLNEFGGPPEAFF	TGTGCCAGCAGCTTGAATGAATTTGGGGGACCCCCTGAAGCTTTCTTT
once	TRBD1	TRBJ1-5	TRBV7-9	CASSGTETFSNQPQHF	TGTGCCAGCAGCGGGACAGAGACCTTTAGCAATCAGCCCCAGCATTTT
.	TRBD2	TRBJ2-3	TRBV29-1	CSVVGLVADTQYF	TGCAGCGTTGTGGGACTAGTTGCAGATACGCAGTATTTT
.	.	TRBJ2-1	TRBV4-1	CASSQERGGSYNEQFF	TGCGCCAGCAGCCAAGAGAGGGGGGGCTCCTACAATGAGCAGTTCTTC
.	.	TRBJ2-1	TRBV6-5	CATSRIPQGSYEQFF	TGTGCCACCTCGAGAATCCCGCAGGGTTCGTATGAGCAGTTCTTC
once	.	TRBJ1-1	TRBV5-1	CASSLSRGSTEAFF	TGCGCCAGCAGCTTGTCGAGGGGGTCCACTGAAGCTTTCTTT
.	TRBD1	TRBJ2-1	TRBV5-4	CASSLSSGTGELNEQFF	TGTGCCAGCAGCTTAAGTTCCGGGACAGGGGAGTTAAATGAGCAGTTCTTC
.	TRBD1	TRBJ1-2	TRBV7-9	CASSLESGTANYGYTF	TGTGCCAGCAGCTTAGAATCCGGGACAGCTAACTATGGCTACACCTTC
.	TRBD1	TRBJ1-3	TRBV7-9	CASSPRTGPSGNTIYF	TGTGCCAGCAGCCCGAGGACAGGGCCCTCTGGAAACACCATATATTTT
.	.	TRBJ2-1	TRBV6-5	CASSQNRVGEQFF	TGTGCCAGCAGCCAAAACAGGGTCGGTGAGCAGTTCTTC
once	.	TRBJ2-5	TRBV7-3	CASSLSPAQGQETQYF	TGTGCCAGCAGCTTAAGCCCCGCACAGGGCCAAGAGACCCAGTACTTC
.	TRBD2	TRBJ2-1	TRBV28	CASPEGLAGYNEQFF	TGTGCCAGCCCGGAGGGACTAGCGGGCTACAATGAGCAGTTCTTC
.	.	TRBJ2-5	TRBV6-5	CASSYGGPYGTQYF	TGTGCCAGCAGTTACGGGGGACCTTACGGGACCCAGTACTTC
.	TRBD1	TRBJ2-7	TRBV7-2	CASSLAGTGGNEQYF	TGTGCCAGCAGCTTAGCGGGGACAGGGGGCAACGAGCAGTACTTC
few	.	TRBJ1-1	TRBV2	CASSDLEITEAFF	TGTGCCAGCAGTGATCTTGAGATCACTGAAGCTTTCTTT
.	.	TRBJ1-1	TRBV2	CASRMTGQKNTEAFF	TGTGCCAGCAGGATGACGGGACAAAAGAACACTGAAGCTTTCTTT
.	TRBD1	TRBJ2-7	TRBV27	CASSAGQGRGSEQYF	TGTGCCAGCAGTGCGGGACAGGGGAGAGGAAGCGAGCAGTACTTC
.	.	TRBJ1-2	TRBV28	CASSFVGIGYTF	TGTGCCAGCAGTTTCGTTGGGATCGGCTACACCTTC
.	.	TRBJ2-2	TRBV19	CASSIAPPDTGELFF	TGTGCCAGTAGTATTGCGCCCCCGGACACCGGGGAGCTGTTTTTT
.	TRBD1	TRBJ2-5	TRBV6-5	CASRRQGPSQDHF	TGTGCCAGCCGGCGACAGGGGCCATCGCAGGATCACTTC
.	.	TRBJ2-3	TRBV28	CASSWVLVDTQYF	TGTGCCAGCAGTTGGGTCCTTGTGGATACGCAGTATTTT
.	.	TRBJ2-1	TRBV5-1	CASSLVPKRRPYNEQFF	TGCGCCAGCAGCTTGGTACCCAAACGCCGTCCATACAATGAGCAGTTCTTC
.	.	TRBJ2-1	TRBV27	CASSRDLSSYNEQFF	TGTGCCAGCAGTCGGGACTTGAGCTCCTACAATGAGCAGTTCTTC
.	TRBD1	TRBJ2-1	TRBV7-3	CASSPNTGTGGGQFF	TGTGCCAGCAGCCCAAACACCGGGACAGGGGGTGGGCAGTTCTTC
.	.	TRBJ1-3	TRBV30	CAWSTPRTRRDTIYF	TGTGCCTGGAGTACCCCCCGGACTCGACGGGACACCATATATTTT
.	.	TRBJ2-1	TRBV2	CASRRRTGNEQFF	TGTGCCAGCAGACGCAGGACCGGTAATGAGCAGTTCTTC
.	.	TRBJ2-3	TRBV6-4	CASSDSLAGDTQYF	TGTGCCAGCAGTGACTCTCTCGCTGGCGATACGCAGTATTTT
.	TRBD2	TRBJ2-7	TRBV4-2	CASSQVFSLAGAYEQYF	TGTGCCAGCAGCCAAGTTTTCTCACTAGCGGGAGCCTACGAGCAGTACTTC
once	.	TRBJ2-1	TRBV9	CASSVAGSGEQFF	TGTGCCAGCAGCGTAGCAGGGTCCGGTGAGCAGTTCTTC
.	.	TRBJ2-7	TRBV6-1	CASSGGGQIYEQYF	TGTGCCAGCAGTGGGGGGGGACAAATCTACGAGCAGTACTTC
.	TRBD2	TRBJ2-3	TRBV4-1	CASSQGPGTSGNRDTQYF	TGCGCCAGCAGCCAAGGTCCCGGGACTAGCGGGAATAGGGATACGCAGTATTTT
.	.	TRBJ2-5	TRBV6-5	CASSYSSEYQETQYF	TGTGCCAGCAGTTACTCGAGCGAGTACCAAGAGACCCAGTACTTC
.	TRBD1	TRBJ1-2	TRBV28	CAINRGSYGYTF	TGTGCCATCAACAGGGGAAGTTATGGCTACACCTTC
.	.	TRBJ2-3	TRBV7-2	CASRWFRGTDTQYF	TGTGCCAGCAGGTGGTTTCGGGGCACAGATACGCAGTATTTT
.	TRBD1	TRBJ2-5	TRBV7-6	CASSLDNRGFETQYF	TGTGCCAGCAGCTTAGATAACAGGGGTTTTGAGACCCAGTACTTC
.	.	TRBJ1-1	TRBV19	CASSTNPDSDPFF	TGTGCCAGTAGTACTAATCCCGACAGTGATCCTTTCTTT
.	TRBD2	TRBJ2-1	TRBV5-1	CASSSSGITYNEQFF	TGCGCCAGCAGCAGTAGCGGGATAACCTACAATGAGCAGTTCTTC
.	TRBD1	TRBJ1-2	TRBV10-2	CASSRGQDGYTF	TGCGCCAGCAGTAGGGGACAGGATGGCTACACCTTC